The 26 T cell receptor beta chains below were found in one sample sequenced in a study of blood T cell repertoires in COVID-19. Produced via immunoSEQ multiplex PCR; TCRdb's table is partial and in-frame only. The profile shows 70,000 to 100,000 clones, around 75% of them singletons. Sample: peripheral blood. The receptors originated from a woman aged 50 to 65 with acute or convalescent COVID-19.

The chain's CDR3 is CAWSAGQGGTQHF. CDR3 nucleotides: TGTGCCTGGAGTGCCGGACAGGGAGGAACCCAGCATTTT. The chain is built from TRBV30 and TRBJ1-5; 8 bases line up with TRBD1. The CDR3 is made up of 13 amino acids. Germline V gene lookup returns CDR1 GTSNPN and CDR2 SVGIG (reference sequence). Trimming at V came to 1 base and at J to 11 bases, leaving 7 bases not matched to a gene.

The chain couples TRBV5-6 to TRBJ1-1; no firm D call. Germline V gene sequence: CDR1 SGHDT, CDR2 YYEEEE. V lost 6 bases to trimming and J lost 2 bases, with 11 bases between them. The CDR3 sequence is 13 residues long. Written as DNA, the CDR3 is TGTGCCAGCATACGCCGGGGTAACACTGAAGCTTTCTTT. Encoded protein: CASIRRGNTEAFF.

CDR3: CAWRGHSISYNSPLHF. CDR3 coding DNA: TGTGCCTGGAGGGGACACTCCATCTCCTATAATTCACCCCTCCACTTT. The chain combines TRBV30 with TRBJ1-6; a possible D gene is TRBD1 (6 bases). CDR3 length equals 16 residues. The V end lost 3 bases, the J end lost 0 bases, and 12 bases lay between the germline ends. Germline CDR1 is GTSNPN and CDR2 is SVGIG (reference sequence).

This chain connects TRBV28 to TRBJ1-1; 8 nucleotides agree with TRBD1. The CDR3 loop spans 15 amino acids. V was clipped by 5 bases and J by 0 bases; unmatched bases: 5. The germline gives CDR1 MDHEN, CDR2 SYDVKM. The CDR3 region is CASSPGQEMNTEAFF. CDR3 nucleotide sequence: TGTGCCAGCAGTCCGGGACAGGAGATGAACACTGAAGCTTTCTTT.

This clone was observed a few times. The chain links TRBV6-5 to TRBJ1-3, with D possibly TRBD1 on 5 matching bases. V was pared by 4 bases and J by 0 bases, with 10 bases between. Germline loops: CDR1 MNHEY, CDR2 SVGAGI. There are 15 residues in the CDR3. This chain's CDR3 is CASSSSQGSGNTIYF. CDR3 in DNA: TGTGCCAGCAGTTCCTCTCAGGGCTCTGGAAACACCATATATTTT.

The V and J genes are TRBV10-3 and TRBJ1-1; 8 bases are shared with TRBD1. There are 14 residues in the CDR3. Germline V gives CDR1 ENHRY, CDR2 SYGVKD. Unmatched junction bases numbered 8, after V lost 4 bases and J lost 7 bases. CDR3 residues: CAISAGQGTVEAFF. CDR3 in DNA: TGTGCCATCAGTGCCGGACAGGGAACGGTTGAAGCTTTCTTT.

The gene calls are TRBV28 and TRBJ2-2; 8 nucleotides line up with TRBD2. Germline-derived CDR1 and CDR2 are MDHEN and SYDVKM. V lost 7 bases, J lost 6 bases, and 7 bases stayed unmatched. The CDR3 is 14 residues long. The CDR3 DNA reads as TGTGCCAGCACTGGCGGGGGGTTTTCCGGGGAGCTGTTTTTT. It codes for CASTGGGFSGELFF.

This clone was counted once. The chain links TRBV27 to TRBJ2-7; tentatively, D is TRBD1 (5 bases). Trimming pared 3 bases from V and 3 bases from J, leaving 6 bases between. Germline CDR1 and CDR2: MNHEY and SMNVEV (reference sequence). CDR3 length: 12 residues. CDR3 DNA sequence: TGTGCCAGCAGTTTTAGGGGCTACGAGCAGTACTTC. It encodes CASSFRGYEQYF.

This chain connects TRBV28 to TRBJ1-1; 7 bases are shared with TRBD1. V lost 3 bases and J lost 8; bases outside the gene matches: 9. This CDR3 contains 14 residues. Germline V CDR1 and CDR2: MDHEN, SYDVKM. The CDR3 sequence is CASSFYPDRQEAFF. The CDR3 nucleotides read TGTGCCAGCAGTTTCTACCCGGACAGGCAAGAAGCTTTCTTT.

This clone has just one count. The J gene is TRBJ1-1, the V gene TRBV19, with D possibly matching TRBD1 (5 bases). The V gene's germline CDR1 is LNHDA and CDR2 SQIVND (reference sequence). The CDR3 extends over 13 amino acids. V was clipped by 7 bases and J by 2 bases, with 11 bases between them. CDR3 sequence reads: CASTRQLNTEAFF. CDR3 coding DNA: TGTGCCAGTACTCGACAGTTAAACACTGAAGCTTTCTTT.

V usage is TRBV10-3 and J usage is TRBJ1-2, with a weak D call TRBD1 (6 bases). The CDR3 consists of 13 residues. Germline lookup yields CDR1 ENHRY and CDR2 SYGVKD. Trimming removed 9 bases at V and 0 bases at J, with 11 bases between. CDR3 nucleotide sequence: TGTGCCATTACCCGGACAGCTAACTATGGCTACACCTTC. Translating gives CAITRTANYGYTF.

The chain employs TRBV4-2 and TRBJ1-6; no clear D. V was cut by 1 base and J by 7 bases, with 5 bases left in between. The CDR3 runs to 13 residues. Germline V gene data show CDR1 as LGHNA and CDR2 as YNFKEQ. CDR3 sequence: CASSQGENSPLHF. CDR3 nucleotide sequence: TGTGCCAGCAGCCAAGGAGAGAATTCACCCCTCCACTTT.

The rearrangement uses TRBV3-1 (or the pseudogene TRBV3-2) and TRBJ1-6; 7 bases map to TRBD1. V was clipped by 4 bases and J by 7 bases; unmatched bases: 7. Germline CDR1 and CDR2: LGHDT and YNNKEL (reference sequence). The CDR3 extends over 15 amino acids. In DNA, the CDR3 is TGTGCCAGCAGCCTTCTTGCGGGACAGAATTCACCCCTCCACTTT. Amino acid sequence: CASSLLAGQNSPLHF.

V is TRBV24-1 and J is TRBJ1-2; 7 nucleotides match TRBD1. Germline V CDR1 and CDR2: KGHDR, SFDVKD. The CDR3 length is 16 residues. V shed 1 base, J shed 4 bases, and the junction held 8 bases outside the gene matches. This CDR3 is CATSDFGHRGPYGYTF. The CDR3 bases are TGTGCCACCAGTGATTTCGGCCACAGGGGTCCCTATGGCTACACCTTC.

The chain combines TRBV5-8 with TRBJ1-5, with D hard to call. The CDR3 contains 13 residues. Looked up from germline, CDR1 is SGHTS and CDR2 is YDEGEE. V lost 4 bases, J lost 5 bases, and 10 bases lay in between. The CDR3 protein is CASSEGSYQPQHF. CDR3 DNA sequence: TGTGCCAGCAGCGAGGGCAGTTATCAGCCCCAGCATTTT.

This chain uses TRBV5-8 with TRBJ1-1; TRBD1 aligns across 7 bases. The CDR3 spans 14 residues. The germline CDR1 and CDR2 sequences are SGHTS and YDEGEE. V trimming: 4 bases; J trimming: 10 bases; junction bases outside the gene matches: 13. The CDR3 DNA reads TGTGCCAGCAGCCTTGGGGGACAGAGTTTTGGAGCTTTCTTT. Its protein product is CASSLGGQSFGAFF.

The V call is TRBV19, the J call TRBJ2-7; 8 positions agree with TRBD1. The ends lost 3 bases at V and 5 bases at J; junction bases unmatched: 9. There are 15 residues in the CDR3. The germline V gene encodes CDR1 LNHDA and CDR2 SQIVND (reference sequence). The CDR3 reads CASSIDRGIDNEQYF. CDR3 DNA: TGTGCCAGTAGTATCGACAGGGGCATAGACAACGAGCAGTACTTC.

In nucleotides, the CDR3 is TGTGCCAGCAGCCCCCGACAGGGTCGTCCCTACGAGCAGTACTTC. Its protein is CASSPRQGRPYEQYF. The rearrangement links TRBV7-2 to TRBJ2-7; 7 bases agree with TRBD1. V dropped 5 bases and J dropped 2; count of bases not matched to a gene: 9. Germline CDR1 SGHTA, CDR2 FQGNSA. The CDR3 totals 15 residues.

This clone has more than one count but fewer than ten. This sequence joins TRBV7-9 and TRBJ1-1, with TRBD1 identical over 7 bases. The CDR3 covers 15 residues. V trimming: 2 bases; J trimming: 7 bases; junction bases outside the gene matches: 10. Germline V CDR1 and CDR2: SEHNR, FQNEAQ (reference sequence). CDR3 DNA sequence: TGTGCCAGCAGCTTAAGACAGGGCCCGTACAGTGAAGCTTTCTTT. This codes for CASSLRQGPYSEAFF.

This sequence joins TRBV3-1 (or the pseudogene TRBV3-2) and TRBJ2-7, with 8 bases matching TRBD2. Germline CDR1 reads LGHDT; CDR2 reads YNNKEL (reference sequence). Losses at the gene ends were 1 base for V and 6 bases for J; bases not matched to a gene: 8. The CDR3 extends over 15 amino acids. CDR3 sequence: CASSQGNSGAREQYF. The CDR3 DNA sequence: TGTGCCAGCAGCCAAGGGAATAGCGGGGCGCGCGAGCAGTACTTC.

The V and J genes are TRBV6-6 and TRBJ2-1; the D gene is possibly TRBD2 (5 bases). CDR1 is MNHNY, CDR2 SVGAGI, per germline (reference sequence). The CDR3 has 15 amino acids. V was clipped by 2 bases and J by 0 bases, with 8 bases between them. The CDR3 DNA is TGTGCCAGCAGTTACGAGGGTAGCTCCTACAATGAGCAGTTCTTC. Protein product: CASSYEGSSYNEQFF.

This clone was detected only a few times. The chain recombines TRBV4-1 with TRBJ1-1; unclear D gene. Trimming removed 0 bases at V and 3 bases at J, with 8 bases between. This CDR3 is 14 amino acids long. The germline CDR1 and CDR2 sequences are MGHRA and YSYEKL. The CDR3 spells CASSQEIRDTEAFF. CDR3 DNA: TGCGCCAGCAGCCAAGAGATCCGAGACACTGAAGCTTTCTTT.

This chain joins TRBV10-3 and TRBJ1-1; possibly TRBD1 for D (5 bases). Germline V gene lookup returns CDR1 ENHRY and CDR2 SYGVKD. CDR3 length equals 13 residues. V was clipped by 0 bases and J by 8 bases, with 10 bases between them. Written as DNA, the CDR3 is TGTGCCATCAGTGAGTCGAATGGGGCGGAAGCTTTCTTT. Translating gives CAISESNGAEAFF.

This chain uses TRBV12-3 or TRBV12-4 with TRBJ1-2; D perhaps matches TRBD1 (5 bases). Trimming shortened V by 2 bases and J by 11 bases, and 12 bases separated the two germline ends. CDR3 size: 12 residues. This CDR3 reads CASSLSVGQYTF. The CDR3 DNA sequence: TGTGCCAGCAGTTTAAGCGTGGGGCAGTACACCTTC.

The V and J genes are TRBV23-1 and TRBJ1-4; TRBD1 might be the D (6 bases). TRBV23-1 is placed among ORFs of uncertain function. The CDR3 totals 15 residues. V was cut by 3 bases and J by 8 bases, with 16 bases left in between. CDR3 sequence (DNA): TGCGCCAGCAGTCATTCCGACAGGCGGGGGGAAAAACTGTTTTTT. Its translation: CASSHSDRRGEKLFF.

The rearrangement uses TRBV12-3 or TRBV12-4 and TRBJ2-7; TRBD2 might be the D (5 bases). The V and J ends lost 3 bases and 7 bases respectively, with 10 bases between them. This CDR3 spans 12 amino acids. The CDR3 DNA is TGTGCCAGCAGTTTCACAACGGGAGAGCAGTACTTC. This encodes CASSFTTGEQYF.